The present T cell receptor beta chain was sequenced within a study of blood T cell repertoires in COVID-19. Sequencing used immunoSEQ multiplex PCR; TCRdb keeps in-frame clones, though not all of them. Of about 240,000 clones in the sample, approximately 90% were seen once. CDR1 is SGDLS and CDR2 is YYNGEE in the germline V gene. With 3 bases removed from V and 4 bases from J, the gap between germline ends came to 16 bases. The CDR3 is made up of 15 amino acids. The origin of this receptor is a woman aged 25 to 39 who had recovered from COVID-19. The specimen was PBMCs or T cells enriched from blood (not recorded which). The chain carries TRBV9 and TRBJ1-1; the D gene is possibly TRBD1 (5 bases). CDR3 DNA: TGTGCCAGCAGCGGATGGGGGGTTTCTGGCACTGAAGCTTTCTTT. Protein sequence: CASSGWGVSGTEAFF. The whole variable domain, filled in from reference TRBV9 and TRBJ1-1, reads DSGVTQTPKHLITATGQRVTLRCSPRSGDLSVYWYQQSLDQGLQFLIQYYNGEERAKGNILERFSAQQFPDLHSELNLSSLELGDSALYFCASSGWGVSGTEAFFGQGTRLTVV.